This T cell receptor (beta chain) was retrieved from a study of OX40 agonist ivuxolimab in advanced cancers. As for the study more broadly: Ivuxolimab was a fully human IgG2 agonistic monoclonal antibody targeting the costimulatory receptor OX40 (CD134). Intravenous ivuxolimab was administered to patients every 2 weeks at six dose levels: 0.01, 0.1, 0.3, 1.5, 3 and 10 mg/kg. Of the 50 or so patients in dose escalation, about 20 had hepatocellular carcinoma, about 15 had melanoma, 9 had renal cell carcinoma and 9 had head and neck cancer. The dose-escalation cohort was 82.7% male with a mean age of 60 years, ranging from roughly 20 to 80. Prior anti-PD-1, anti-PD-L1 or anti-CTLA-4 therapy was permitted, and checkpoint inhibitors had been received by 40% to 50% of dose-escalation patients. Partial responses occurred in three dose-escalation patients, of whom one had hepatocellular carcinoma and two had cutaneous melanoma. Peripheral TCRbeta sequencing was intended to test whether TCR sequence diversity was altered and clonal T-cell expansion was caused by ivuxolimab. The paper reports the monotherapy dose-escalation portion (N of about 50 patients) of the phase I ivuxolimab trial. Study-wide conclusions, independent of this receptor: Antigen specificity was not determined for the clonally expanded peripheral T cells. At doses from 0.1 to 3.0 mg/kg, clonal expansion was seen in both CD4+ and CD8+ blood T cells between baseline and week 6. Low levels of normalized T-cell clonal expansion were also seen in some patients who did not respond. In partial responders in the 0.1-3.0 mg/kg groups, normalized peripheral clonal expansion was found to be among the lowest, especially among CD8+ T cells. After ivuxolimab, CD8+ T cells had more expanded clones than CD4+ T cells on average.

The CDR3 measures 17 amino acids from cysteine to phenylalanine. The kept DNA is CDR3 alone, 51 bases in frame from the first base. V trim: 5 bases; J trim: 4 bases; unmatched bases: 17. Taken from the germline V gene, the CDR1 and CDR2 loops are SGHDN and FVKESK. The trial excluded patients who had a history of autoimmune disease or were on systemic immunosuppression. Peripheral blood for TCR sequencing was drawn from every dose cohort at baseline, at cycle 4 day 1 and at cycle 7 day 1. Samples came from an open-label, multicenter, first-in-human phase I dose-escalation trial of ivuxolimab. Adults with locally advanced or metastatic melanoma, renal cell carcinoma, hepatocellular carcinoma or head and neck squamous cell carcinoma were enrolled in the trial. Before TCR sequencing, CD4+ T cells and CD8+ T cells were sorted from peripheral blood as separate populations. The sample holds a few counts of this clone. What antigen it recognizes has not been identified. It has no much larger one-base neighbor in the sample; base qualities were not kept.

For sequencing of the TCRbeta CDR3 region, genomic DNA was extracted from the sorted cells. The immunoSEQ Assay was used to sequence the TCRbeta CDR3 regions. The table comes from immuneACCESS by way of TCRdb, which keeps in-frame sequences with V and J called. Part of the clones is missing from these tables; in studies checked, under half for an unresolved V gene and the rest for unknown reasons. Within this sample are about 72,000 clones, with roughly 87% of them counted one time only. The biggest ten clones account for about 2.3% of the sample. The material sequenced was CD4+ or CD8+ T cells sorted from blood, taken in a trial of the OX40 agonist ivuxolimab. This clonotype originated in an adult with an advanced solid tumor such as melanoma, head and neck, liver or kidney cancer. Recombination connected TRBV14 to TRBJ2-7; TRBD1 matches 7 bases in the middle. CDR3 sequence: CASSTRQGSSLPYEQYF. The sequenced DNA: TGTGCCAGCAGCACCCGACAGGGCTCGTCCCTTCCTTACGAGCAGTACTTC.